The 25 T cell receptor beta chains reported below all come from one sample, sequenced in a study of human T cells and chemical hapten exposure. Specified time point: patch test 2, 6 weeks after DPC sensitization. The treatment denotes: therapeutic diphenylcyclopropenone sensitization with weekly scalp DPC. MiXCR was run by TCRdb on the RACE reads, yielding one entry per CDR3 protein. The sample has some 89,000 distinct CDR3 sequences, 10% seen once. The sample was whole blood, taken in connection with sensitization to the hapten diphenylcyclopropenone (DPC). All receptors derive from a woman aged 25-40 years with alopecia areata. Some clones in this sample may be carry-over from other donors' samples.

This clonotype occurred a few times. V usage is TRBV7-2 and J usage is TRBJ2-5, with TRBD2 matching over 7 bases. V was clipped by 1 base and J by 6 bases; unmatched bases: 5. The CDR3 is 14 amino acids. CDR1 is SGHTA, CDR2 FQGNSA, per germline. The CDR3 sequence: CASSLDTGGKTQYF. For the CDR3, the DNA is TGTGCCAGCAGCTTAGATACGGGGGGTAAGACCCAGTACTTC.

This clonotype has just a few counts. The chain has TRBV5-5 and TRBJ1-3; D unresolved. Germline CDR1 and CDR2: SGHKS and YYEKEE (reference sequence). The CDR3 spans 11 residues. Trimming pared 6 bases from V and 0 bases from J, leaving 1 base between. The CDR3 sequence: CASISGNTIYF. The DNA for the CDR3 is TGTGCCAGCATCTCTGGAAACACCATATATTTT. The full variable domain, with the rest looked up from reference TRBV5-5 and TRBJ1-3, is DAGVTQSPTHLIKTRGQQVTLRCSPISGHKSVSWYQQVLGQGPQFIFQYYEKEERGRGNFPDRFSARQFPNYSSELNVNALLLGDSALYLCASISGNTIYFGEGSWLTVV.

Ten or more counts support this clonotype. J is TRBJ2-7 and V is TRBV12-3 or TRBV12-4; 8 bases match TRBD2. The CDR3 runs 12 residues. With 6 bases clipped from V and 5 bases from J, the junction kept 3 bases outside the gene matches. As DNA, the CDR3 is TGTGCCAGCAGCCGACTAGCGAACGAGCAGTACTTC. Its protein is CASSRLANEQYF.

A word on this clonotype: A read error may explain this, as a much larger clone is one base away. The CDR3 DNA reads as TGTGCCAGCAGTCCCCCTGGGGTTGGAGTGGACGAGCAGCACTTC. Its protein is CASSPPGVGVDEQHF. This chain joins TRBV28 and TRBJ2-7; D uncertain. Germline CDR1 and CDR2: MDHEN and SYDVKM. The CDR3 has 15 residues.

At least ten counts were recorded for this clonotype. The V and J genes are TRBV6-2 or TRBV6-3 and TRBJ2-4; D is possibly TRBD1 (6 bases). The CDR3 sequence is 14 residues long. V was trimmed by 5 bases and J by 1 base, leaving 9 bases between them. Germline V gene data show CDR1 as MNHEY and CDR2 as SVGEGT. The CDR3 bases are TGTGCCAGCAGTACAGACAGGGCCAAAAACATTCAGTACTTC. Translated, it gives CASSTDRAKNIQYF.

This clonotype was detected ten times or more. CDR3 loop: CASSFGSGTEAFF. Written as DNA, the CDR3 is TGCGCCAGCAGCTTTGGGTCGGGCACTGAAGCTTTCTTT. This rearrangement joins TRBV5-1 to TRBJ1-1; no firm D call. Trimming took off 2 bases at V and 4 bases at J, with 9 bases between the two ends. CDR3 size: 13 residues. Germline V gives CDR1 SGHRS, CDR2 YFSETQ.

V and J are TRBV28 and TRBJ1-1; D is undetermined. V lost 2 bases and J lost 11, with 9 bases in between. Germline assignment: CDR1 MDHEN and CDR2 SYDVKM. This CDR3 has 11 amino acids. The CDR3 is CASSLQREAFF. The CDR3 DNA is TGTGCCAGCAGTTTACAGAGGGAGGCTTTCTTT.

V gene TRBV6-2 or TRBV6-3 combines with J gene TRBJ2-2, with 7 bases that match TRBD1. CDR1 is MNHEY and CDR2 is SVGEGT in the germline V gene. Germline trimming cut 6 bases from V and 0 bases from J; bases unmatched to any gene: 7. This CDR3 spans 16 amino acids. The CDR3 sequence is CASSSDRETNTGELFF. CDR3 in DNA: TGTGCCAGCAGCTCCGACAGGGAAACGAACACCGGGGAGCTGTTTTTT.

The table lists this clonotype with many counts. The rearrangement uses TRBV3-1 and TRBJ2-1; the D is unclear. In germline, CDR1 is LGHDT, CDR2 YNNKEL (reference sequence). V lost 3 bases to trimming and J lost 10 bases, with 13 bases between them. The CDR3 consists of 13 residues. CDR3 in DNA: TGTGCCAGCAGCCACGAAGCCCGAAGAGAGCAGTTCTTC. This translates into CASSHEARREQFF.

This clonotype was picked up many times. The gene calls are TRBV5-1 and TRBJ2-3; D not certain. CDR1 SGHRS and CDR2 YFSETQ come from the germline V gene. Trimming removed 2 bases at V and 6 bases at J, with 16 bases between. The CDR3 totals 15 residues. This chain's CDR3 is CASSFDSSGLDTQYF. The CDR3 DNA reads as TGCGCCAGCAGCTTTGATTCGTCGGGCCTTGATACGCAGTATTTT.

The chain uses TRBV27 and TRBJ2-2; possible D gene TRBD2, 6 bases. The CDR3 length is 15 residues. V gave up 7 bases and J gave up 3 bases, with 15 bases separating them. CDR1 and CDR2 from the germline V gene are MNHEY and SMNVEV (reference sequence). The CDR3 protein is CASTTGRGDTGELFF. The CDR3 coding sequence is TGTGCCAGCACAACGGGGCGGGGCGACACCGGGGAGCTGTTTTTT.

This clonotype appeared a few times. This rearrangement joins TRBV10-2 to TRBJ1-5, with 12 bases identical to TRBD1. Germline assignment: CDR1 WSHSY and CDR2 SAAADI. The CDR3 totals 14 residues. V lost 8 bases, J lost 8 bases, and 7 bases stayed unmatched. The chain's CDR3 is CASGDRGLHEPQHF. DNA for the CDR3: TGCGCCAGCGGGGACAGGGGGCTCCATGAGCCCCAGCATTTT.

This clonotype was observed at least ten times. This sequence joins TRBV7-2 and TRBJ1-1; D gene uncertain. The V gene's germline CDR1 is SGHTA and CDR2 FQGNSA. This CDR3 has 15 amino acids. Trimming removed 1 base at V and 0 bases at J, with 9 bases between. CDR3 in DNA: TGTGCCAGCAGCTTAGGGTCAGCGTTGAACACTGAAGCTTTCTTT. Protein: CASSLGSALNTEAFF.

This clonotype was seen many times. This chain uses TRBV6-1 with TRBJ1-5; the D gene is possibly TRBD1 (6 bases). V lost 3 bases and J 0 bases, leaving 18 bases between the germline ends. This CDR3 comprises 18 residues. The germline CDR1 and CDR2 sequences are MNHNS and SASEGT. The CDR3 loop is CASSDGGDILYSNQPQHF. The CDR3 DNA reads TGTGCCAGCAGTGATGGAGGGGACATCTTATATAGCAATCAGCCCCAGCATTTT.

This clonotype was detected ten times or more. The chain uses TRBV29-1 and TRBJ1-1, with D perhaps matching TRBD1 (5 bases). The V gene's germline CDR1 is SQVTM and CDR2 ANQGSEA. Trimming took off 6 bases at V and 1 base at J, with 18 bases between the two ends. The CDR3 contains 15 residues. The CDR3, as DNA: TGCAGCGTGCAACTCTCAGGGTTTAGGAACACTGAAGCTTTCTTT. Its protein product is CSVQLSGFRNTEAFF.

At least ten counts were recorded for this clonotype. The DNA for the CDR3 is TGTGCCAGCAGTTCGGGACAGACTAGCAATCAGCCCCAGCATTTT. It specifies CASSSGQTSNQPQHF. This chain joins TRBV28 and TRBJ1-5; TRBD1 agrees at 7 bases. The CDR3 is 15 residues long. CDR1 and CDR2 from the germline V gene are MDHEN and SYDVKM. V trimming: 4 bases; J trimming: 0 bases; junction bases outside the gene matches: 3.

This clonotype has just a few counts. The V call is TRBV6-2 or TRBV6-3, the J call TRBJ1-1; 8 bases agree with TRBD1. The CDR3 is 14 amino acids. Germline V lookup: CDR1 MNHEY, CDR2 SVGEGT. V dropped 5 bases and J dropped 3; count of bases not matched to a gene: 5. The CDR3 DNA sequence: TGTGCCAGCAGTGACAGCAGGGGGCACACTGAAGCTTTCTTT. This sequence encodes CASSDSRGHTEAFF.

This clonotype showed up just once. The chain carries TRBV20-1 and TRBJ2-7; D ambiguous. Germline loops: CDR1 DFQATT, CDR2 SNEGSKA (reference sequence). This CDR3 region has 11 residues. Trimming cost V 6 bases and J 1 base, with 7 bases left between them. CDR3 loop: CSASSSYEQYF. Here the CDR3 DNA reads TGCAGTGCCTCGAGTTCCTACGAGCAGTACTTC.

This clonotype was detected ten times or more. The V call is TRBV30, the J call TRBJ1-5; D is possibly TRBD1 (6 bases). This CDR3 contains 13 residues. Germline V CDR1 and CDR2: GTSNPN, SVGIG (reference sequence). Trimming removed 1 base at V and 6 bases at J, with 10 bases between. This chain's CDR3 is CAWSEGVGQPQHF. CDR3 in DNA: TGTGCCTGGAGTGAGGGGGTCGGTCAGCCCCAGCATTTT. Using reference TRBV30 and TRBJ1-5 for the parts outside the CDR3, the full variable domain is SQTIHQWPATLVQPVGSPLSLECTVEGTSNPNLYWYRQAAGRGLQLLFYSVGIGQISSEVPQNLSASRPQDRQFILSSKKLLLSDSGFYLCAWSEGVGQPQHFGDGTRLSIL.

This chain joins TRBV10-2 and TRBJ1-5; TRBD1 matches 7 bases. Germline V lookup: CDR1 WSHSY, CDR2 SAAADI. J lost 6 bases, V lost 9 bases, and 8 bases had no gene match. This CDR3 is built from 13 residues. For the CDR3, the DNA is TGCGCCAGTTCAGACAGGGCCGGTCAGCCCCAGCATTTT. Amino acid sequence: CASSDRAGQPQHF.

The sample holds a few counts of this clonotype. The V gene is TRBV7-2, the J gene TRBJ2-1; 16 nucleotides match TRBD2. V gave up 5 bases and J gave up 0 bases; unmatched junction bases: 7. The CDR3 has 19 residues. Germline V gene sequence: CDR1 SGHTA, CDR2 FQGNSA. CDR3 nucleotides: TGTGCCAGCAGCCGAGGGACTAGCGGGGGGGGCAGCTCCTACAATGAGCAGTTCTTC. Translated: CASSRGTSGGGSSYNEQFF.

The chain carries TRBV12-3 or TRBV12-4 and TRBJ2-3; D is possibly TRBD1 (6 bases). This CDR3 is built from 15 residues. V was clipped by 5 bases and J by 4 bases, with 16 bases between them. The CDR3 loop is CASSLQGSGADTQYF. CDR3 nucleotide sequence: TGTGCCAGCAGTCTACAGGGTAGTGGGGCAGATACGCAGTATTTT.

This rearrangement joins TRBV12-3 or TRBV12-4 to TRBJ1-2; D gene uncertain. With 3 bases removed from V and 4 bases from J, the gap between germline ends came to 6 bases. The length of the CDR3 is 12 residues. The CDR3 DNA is TGTGCCAGCAGTTTTGGCCTCTATGGCTACACCTTC. Translated, it gives CASSFGLYGYTF.

Only one count was recorded for this clonotype. A much larger clone is a single base away; this may be a read error. This chain's CDR3 is CASSLQGITYYGYTF. The CDR3 DNA follows: TGTGCCAGCAGCCTACAGGGGATAACTTACTATGGCTACACCTTC. The gene calls are TRBV5-4 and TRBJ1-2, with TRBD1 matching over 7 bases. The germline V gene has CDR1 SGHNT and CDR2 YYREEE (reference sequence). The length of the CDR3 is 15 residues. Trimming at V came to 4 bases and at J to 3 bases, leaving 9 bases not matched to a gene. Full variable domain (remainder filled in from reference TRBV5-4 and TRBJ1-2): ETGVTQSPTHLIKTRGQQVTLRCSSQSGHNTVSWYQQALGQGPQFIFQYYREEENGRGNFPPRFSGLQFPNYSSELNVNALELDDSALYLCASSLQGITYYGYTFGSGTRLTVV.

This clonotype was seen repeatedly, ten times or more. The chain joins TRBV20-1 to TRBJ1-6; tentative D call: TRBD1 (5 bases). CDR1 and CDR2 (germline): DFQATT, SNEGSKA (reference sequence). V lost 6 bases, J lost 7 bases, and 13 bases lay in between. The CDR3 loop spans 13 amino acids. The DNA for the CDR3 is TGCAGTGCAGCCAGACAGACGAATTCACCCCTCCACTTT. This sequence encodes CSAARQTNSPLHF.